The following is a T cell receptor (beta chain) sequence with its context. Antigen unknown. V shed 4 bases and J 9 bases; nucleotides not matched to a gene: 8. The CDR3 is made up of 14 amino acids. CDR1 and CDR2 from the germline V gene are MNHEY and SMNVEV (reference sequence). The sample comes from a study of PD-1 blockade in mismatch repair-deficient tumors. Study results and limitations: Tumor-resident clones, often absent from pretreatment blood, expanded after pembrolizumab and then contracted.

Every patient had mismatch repair deficiency by PCR or immunohistochemistry. Sequencing was performed with immunoSEQ multiplex PCR; in TCRdb, only in-frame clones are kept and a portion is missing. This repertoire shows 70,000 to 95,000 clones, approximately 80% found once; its top ten account for roughly 5.5%. The receptor was derived from an adult with mismatch repair-deficient cancer. The sequenced sample was peripheral blood, obtained 44 weeks after starting pembrolizumab. The chain uses TRBV27 and TRBJ2-7; 11 bases map to TRBD2. Written as DNA, the CDR3 is TGTGCCAGCAGTTCGACTAGCGGGAATTGGCGGCAGTACTTC. Protein product: CASSSTSGNWRQYF.